The clone carrying this TCR beta chain was recorded many times. The antigen is unknown. These data originate in a study of CD8 T cells in ankylosing spondylitis. Findings of the study overall: Disease-linked clones were found to be CD8+ and relatively rare in peripheral blood. Clones tied to disease were said to be significantly enriched in matched ankylosing spondylitis synovial fluid.

Trimming took 4 bases from V and 5 from J; bases not matched to a gene: 11. Germline V gives CDR1 LGHDT, CDR2 YNNKEL (reference sequence). CDR3 length: 16 residues. Quantitative 5'-RACE with molecular barcodes produced the TCR beta libraries. Via MiXCR, TCRdb re-called the 5' RACE reads, giving one row per CDR3 protein. The sample lists 45,000 to 60,000 distinct CDR3 sequences, 6% to 7.5% seen once, with around 7.8% in the top ten. The rearrangement uses TRBV3-1 and TRBJ2-3; 8 bases map to TRBD2. The TCR comes from a female donor with ankylosing spondylitis or in good health (not recorded which). The specimen sequenced was blood, either unsorted or a sorted T cell fraction (not recorded which). This CDR3 reads CASSPAGLASGDTQYF. In nucleotides, the CDR3 is TGTGCCAGCAGCCCCGCTGGACTAGCAAGTGGAGATACGCAGTATTTT.